This T cell receptor beta chain was found in a study of CD8+ T cells in alopecia areata. CDR1 and CDR2 (germline): SGDLS, YYNGEE. This CDR3 spans 13 amino acids. The V end lost 4 bases, the J end lost 8 bases, and 13 bases lay between the germline ends. cDNA serving as the sequencing template came from extracted, reverse transcribed RNA. Clones were read by immunoSEQ multiplex PCR, and TCRdb kept only the in-frame ones, dropping some. The sample includes 150,000 to 200,000 clones, 67% seen only once; the top ten take over 10%. Sample: CD8+ T cells sorted from blood, taken at week 0. This receptor was obtained from a human donor with alopecia areata. The rearrangement links TRBV9 to TRBJ2-1; no firm D call. CDR3 DNA: TGTGCCAGCAGCCCCCTCAGGCAAGATGAGCAGTTCTTC. Its translation: CASSPLRQDEQFF.